This TCR beta chain was identified during a study of shared clonotypes between healthy human individuals. In the authors' workflow: Filtering differed since immunoSEQ provided only junctions, with no quality scores. The method was immunoSEQ multiplex PCR; TCRdb's version includes in-frame clones alone and lacks a portion of them. V and J calls plus clone size are reproduced from that table; the DNA served to infer D and trimming. The sample carries about 2.4 million clones, more than 80% recorded once. In germline, CDR1 is SNHLY, CDR2 FYNNEI. V lost 7 bases and J 10 bases, leaving 17 bases between the germline ends. The CDR3 runs 14 residues.

The chain couples TRBV2 to TRBJ1-6; D uncertain. The source material was naive CD4+ T cells sorted from blood. The subset denotes: CD45RA+ positively selected. The sequence came from a man aged 18 to 35 in good health. CDR3 residues: CASTKTEGVSPLHF. The CDR3 DNA follows: TGTGCCAGCACCAAGACGGAGGGAGTCTCACCCCTCCACTTT.